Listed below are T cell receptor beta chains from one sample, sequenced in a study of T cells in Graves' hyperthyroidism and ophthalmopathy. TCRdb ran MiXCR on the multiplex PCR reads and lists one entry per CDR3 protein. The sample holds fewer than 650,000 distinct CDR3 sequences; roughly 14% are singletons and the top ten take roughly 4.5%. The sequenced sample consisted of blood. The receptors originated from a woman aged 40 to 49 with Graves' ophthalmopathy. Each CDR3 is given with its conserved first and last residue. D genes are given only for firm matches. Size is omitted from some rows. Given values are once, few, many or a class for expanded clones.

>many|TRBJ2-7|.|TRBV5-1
CASSWAGTGDYEQYF
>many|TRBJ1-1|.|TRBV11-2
CASSSNRVNTEAFF
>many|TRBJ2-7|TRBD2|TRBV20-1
CSAREGLAGLGYEQYF
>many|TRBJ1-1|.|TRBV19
CASSGRWAKNTEAFF
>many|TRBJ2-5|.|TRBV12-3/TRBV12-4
CASSFAKETQYF
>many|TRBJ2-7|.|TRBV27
CASSLKGWDHPYEQYF
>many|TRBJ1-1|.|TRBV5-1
CASRAGETEAFF
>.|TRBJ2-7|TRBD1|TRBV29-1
CSVDTGQSYEQYF
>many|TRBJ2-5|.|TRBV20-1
CSAPLAGSQETQYF
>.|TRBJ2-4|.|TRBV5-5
CASSFYTGEDIQYF
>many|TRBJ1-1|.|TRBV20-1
CSAFAYQENTEAFF
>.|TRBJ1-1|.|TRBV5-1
CASSSRGTTEAFF
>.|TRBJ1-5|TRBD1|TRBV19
CASSNTGTAKPQHF
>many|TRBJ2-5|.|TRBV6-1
CASRKGLAIQETQYF
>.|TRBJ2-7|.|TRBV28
CASSYLTLGGANEQYF
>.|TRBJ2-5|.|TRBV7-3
CASSQSINQYF
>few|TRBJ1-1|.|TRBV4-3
CASSQELPHGNTEAFF
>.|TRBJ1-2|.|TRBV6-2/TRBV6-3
CASSYSSTAVDGYTF
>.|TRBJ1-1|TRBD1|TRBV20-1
CSASPGGAFDTEAFF
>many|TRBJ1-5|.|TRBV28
CASTSRRKGYQPQHF
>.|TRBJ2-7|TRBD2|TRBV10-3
CAIREGGLGVSYEQYF
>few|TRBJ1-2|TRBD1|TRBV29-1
CSAYSTGVGYTF